This TCR beta chain was found in a study of response to subunit inactivated influenza vaccine. General observations from the study: Seasonal influenza vaccination, on each occasion, was suggested by the authors to recruit few new T cells.

TCRdb called the RT-PCR reads again in MiXCR, with one record for every CDR3 protein. In the table there are fewer than 700,000 distinct CDR3 sequences, roughly 13% of which are singletons. With 1 base removed from V and 2 bases from J, the gap between germline ends came to 12 bases. This CDR3 spans 16 amino acids. From germline, CDR1 is SGHTA and CDR2 FQGNSA. The table lists this clonotype with many counts. Its matching antigen is unknown. This chain links TRBV7-2 with TRBJ1-3; unclear D gene. This specimen was PBMCs from blood, taken more than 35 days after vaccination. The receptor's source is a man aged 45-65 years who received an inactivated influenza vaccine. The CDR3 DNA reads TGTGCCAGCAGCTTAGTTTCGCGGCGGCCTGGAAACACCATATATTTT. The encoded protein is CASSLVSRRPGNTIYF.